What follows are 10 T cell receptor beta chains derived from one specimen sequenced in a study of T cells in Graves' hyperthyroidism and ophthalmopathy. RNA transcripts provided the source from which TCR beta CDR3 regions were amplified. Initially, a first-round RT-PCR of the TCR CDR3 employed the HTBI primer set. TCRdb re-derived calls from the multiplex PCR reads in MiXCR, one entry per CDR3 protein. Of roughly 290,000 distinct CDR3 sequences in the sample, 15% to 20% were seen once. Sequencing used blood. These receptors originate from a woman aged 55-69 years with Graves' ophthalmopathy.

The chain carries TRBV28 and TRBJ2-7, with 9 bases lining up with TRBD2. The CDR3 is 18 residues long. Looked up from germline, CDR1 is MDHEN and CDR2 is SYDVKM. The J segment lost 5 bases and the V segment lost 5 bases, leaving 19 bases of the junction unmatched. The CDR3 sequence is CASSGGWGGRAAGHEQYF. The CDR3 nucleotides read TGTGCCAGCAGTGGGGGGTGGGGCGGGAGGGCCGCAGGACACGAGCAGTACTTC.

This clonotype showed up many times. The V gene is TRBV7-9, the J gene TRBJ1-1, with D maybe TRBD1 (5 bases). In germline, CDR1 is SEHNR, CDR2 FQNEAQ (reference sequence). The CDR3 consists of 16 residues. Trimming took off 0 bases at V and 1 base at J, with 12 bases between the two ends. The CDR3 DNA follows: TGTGCCAGCAGCTTAGCGTTGGCAGGGACGAACACTGAAGCTTTCTTT. This sequence encodes CASSLALAGTNTEAFF.

This rearrangement joins TRBV9 to TRBJ2-2, with D uncertain. Germline V CDR1 and CDR2: SGDLS, YYNGEE. V was trimmed by 4 bases and J by 11 bases, leaving 18 bases between them. The CDR3 consists of 14 residues. This CDR3 is CASSPKSTEPELFF. CDR3 nucleotides: TGTGCCAGCAGCCCAAAATCGACTGAACCCGAGCTGTTTTTT. Drawing the rest from reference TRBV9 and TRBJ2-2, the complete variable domain is DSGVTQTPKHLITATGQRVTLRCSPRSGDLSVYWYQQSLDQGLQFLIQYYNGEERAKGNILERFSAQQFPDLHSELNLSSLELGDSALYFCASSPKSTEPELFFGEGSRLTVL.

This clonotype was counted between two and nine times. The V gene is TRBV9, the J gene TRBJ1-3; D unresolved. The germline V gene encodes CDR1 SGDLS and CDR2 YYNGEE. The CDR3 is 15 residues long. With 0 bases removed from V and 3 bases from J, the gap between germline ends came to 10 bases. The CDR3 region is CASSVDPGRGNTIYF. The CDR3 DNA reads TGTGCCAGCAGCGTAGACCCGGGCCGTGGAAACACCATATATTTT.

In the case of this clonotype: This may be a read error, as it is one base from a much larger clone. This sequence joins TRBV2 and TRBJ1-4; TRBD1 agrees at 7 bases. The J segment lost 7 bases and the V segment lost 4 bases, leaving 9 bases of the junction unmatched. This CDR3 region has 15 residues. Looked up from germline, CDR1 is SNHLY and CDR2 is FYNNEI. CDR3: CASSGNRGSGEKLFF. The CDR3 region has the DNA TGTGCCAGCAGTGGTAACAGGGGATCAGGTGAAAAACTGTTTTTT.

This clonotype came up a few times. The genes are TRBV5-1 and TRBJ2-5, with 10 bases matching TRBD2. CDR1 is SGHRS and CDR2 is YFSETQ in the germline V gene. The CDR3 has 15 amino acids. J gave up 3 bases and V 2 bases, and 4 bases lay outside the gene matches. The CDR3 DNA reads as TGCGCCAGCAGCTTATCTGGGACTAGCGAAGAGACCCAGTACTTC. Protein product: CASSLSGTSEETQYF.

There are many counts of this clonotype. The chain employs TRBV27 and TRBJ2-7, with 12 bases that match TRBD2. Germline CDR1 reads MNHEY; CDR2 reads SMNVEV (reference sequence). V was pared by 4 bases and J by 5 bases, with 9 bases of the junction left unmatched. The length of the CDR3 is 16 residues. CDR3 DNA sequence: TGTGCCAGCAGTTCCCCGGGACTAGCGGGTAGGAACGAGCAGTACTTC. Translation: CASSSPGLAGRNEQYF.

This clonotype occurred many times. V gene TRBV20-1 combines with J gene TRBJ1-2; no clear D. Germline-derived CDR1 and CDR2 are DFQATT and SNEGSKA (reference sequence). The CDR3 length is 12 residues. Trimming pared 5 bases from V and 1 base from J, leaving 8 bases between. CDR3 region: CSASTDNYGYTF. The CDR3 DNA reads as TGCAGTGCTTCGACGGATAACTATGGCTACACCTTC.

This clonotype was recorded at least ten times. The chain joins TRBV2 to TRBJ2-2; D is unclear. Germline-derived CDR1 and CDR2 are SNHLY and FYNNEI. This CDR3 spans 13 amino acids. The germline V and J ends were trimmed by 0 bases and 5 bases, with 4 bases remaining between them. The CDR3 protein is CASSEAPTGELFF. The CDR3 DNA reads TGTGCCAGCAGTGAAGCGCCTACCGGGGAGCTGTTTTTT.

This clonotype was detected once. This rearrangement joins TRBV7-2 to TRBJ1-6; 7 bases match TRBD1. Germline CDR1 SGHTA, CDR2 FQGNSA. The J segment lost 6 bases and the V segment lost 8 bases, leaving 7 bases of the junction unmatched. The CDR3 runs to 14 residues. The CDR3 loop is CASGDRVTNSPLHF. Here the CDR3 DNA reads TGTGCCAGCGGCGACAGGGTTACTAATTCACCCCTCCACTTT.